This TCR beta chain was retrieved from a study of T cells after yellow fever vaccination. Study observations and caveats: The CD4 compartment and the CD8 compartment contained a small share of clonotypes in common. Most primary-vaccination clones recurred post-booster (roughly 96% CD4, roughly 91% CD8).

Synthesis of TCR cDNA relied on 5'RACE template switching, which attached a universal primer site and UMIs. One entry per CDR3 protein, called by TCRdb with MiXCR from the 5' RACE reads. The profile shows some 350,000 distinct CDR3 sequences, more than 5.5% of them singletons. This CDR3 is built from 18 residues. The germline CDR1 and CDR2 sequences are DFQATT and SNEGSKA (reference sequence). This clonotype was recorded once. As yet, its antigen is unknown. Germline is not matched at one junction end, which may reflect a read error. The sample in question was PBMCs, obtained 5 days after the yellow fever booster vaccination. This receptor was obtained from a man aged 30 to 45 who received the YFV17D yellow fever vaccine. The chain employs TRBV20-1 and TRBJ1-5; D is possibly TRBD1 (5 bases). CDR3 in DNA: TGCTGTGCTCAGGCTCAGGGCGTGGCAGGAGTTAGCAATCAGCCCCAGCATTTT. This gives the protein CCAQAQGVAGVSNQPQHF.